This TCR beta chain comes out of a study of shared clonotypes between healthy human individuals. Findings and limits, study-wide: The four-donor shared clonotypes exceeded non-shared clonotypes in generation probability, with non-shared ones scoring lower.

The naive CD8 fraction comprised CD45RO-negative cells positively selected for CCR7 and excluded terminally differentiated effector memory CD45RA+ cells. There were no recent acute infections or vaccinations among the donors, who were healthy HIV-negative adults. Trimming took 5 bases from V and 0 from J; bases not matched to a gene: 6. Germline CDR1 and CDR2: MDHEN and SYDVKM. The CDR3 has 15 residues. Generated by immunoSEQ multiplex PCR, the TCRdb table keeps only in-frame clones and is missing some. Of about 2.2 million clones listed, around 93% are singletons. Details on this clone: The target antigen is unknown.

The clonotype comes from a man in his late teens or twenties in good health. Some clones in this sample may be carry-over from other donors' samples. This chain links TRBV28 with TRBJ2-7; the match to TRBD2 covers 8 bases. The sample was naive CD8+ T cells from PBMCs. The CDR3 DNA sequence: TGTGCCAGCAGTCACTTAGCGGGGTCCTCCTACGAGCAGTACTTC. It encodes CASSHLAGSSYEQYF.